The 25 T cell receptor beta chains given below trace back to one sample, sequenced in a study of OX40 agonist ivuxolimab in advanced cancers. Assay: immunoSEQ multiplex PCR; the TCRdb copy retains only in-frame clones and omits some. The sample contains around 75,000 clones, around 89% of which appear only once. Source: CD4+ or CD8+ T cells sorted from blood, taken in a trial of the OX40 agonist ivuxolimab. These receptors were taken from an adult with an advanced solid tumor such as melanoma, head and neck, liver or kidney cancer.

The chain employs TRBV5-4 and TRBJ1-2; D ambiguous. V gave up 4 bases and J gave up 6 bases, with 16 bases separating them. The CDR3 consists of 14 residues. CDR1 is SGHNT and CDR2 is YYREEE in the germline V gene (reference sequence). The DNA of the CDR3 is TGTGCCAGCAGCACTGCCTCACGGGTAGATGGCTACACCTTC. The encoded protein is CASSTASRVDGYTF.

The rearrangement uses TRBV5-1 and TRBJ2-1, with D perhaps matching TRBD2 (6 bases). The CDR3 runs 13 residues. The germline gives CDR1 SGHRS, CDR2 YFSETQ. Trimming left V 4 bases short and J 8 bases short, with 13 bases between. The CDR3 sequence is CASSRTGVDEQFF. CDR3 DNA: TGCGCCAGCAGCCGAACGGGGGTGGATGAGCAGTTCTTC.

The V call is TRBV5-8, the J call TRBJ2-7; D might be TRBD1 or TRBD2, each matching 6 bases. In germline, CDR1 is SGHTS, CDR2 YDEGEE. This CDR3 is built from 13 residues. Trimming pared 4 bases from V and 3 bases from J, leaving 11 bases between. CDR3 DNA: TGTGCCAGCAGCCGGGGGCAGTTCTACGAGCAGTACTTC. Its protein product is CASSRGQFYEQYF.

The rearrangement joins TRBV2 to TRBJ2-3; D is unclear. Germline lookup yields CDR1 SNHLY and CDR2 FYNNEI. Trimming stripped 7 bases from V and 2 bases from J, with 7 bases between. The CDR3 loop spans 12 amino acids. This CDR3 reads CASKSDTDTQYF. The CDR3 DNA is TGTGCCAGCAAGTCGGACACAGATACGCAGTATTTT.

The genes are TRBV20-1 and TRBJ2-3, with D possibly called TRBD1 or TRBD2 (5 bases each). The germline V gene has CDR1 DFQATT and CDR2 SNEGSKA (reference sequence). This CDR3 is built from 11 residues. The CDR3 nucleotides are TGCGGACACGAGTGGGGGGATACGCAGTATTTT. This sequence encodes CGHEWGDTQYF.

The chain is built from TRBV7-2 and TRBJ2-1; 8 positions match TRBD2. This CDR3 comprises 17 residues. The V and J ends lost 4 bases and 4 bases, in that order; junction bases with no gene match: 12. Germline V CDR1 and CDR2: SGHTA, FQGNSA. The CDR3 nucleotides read TGTGCCAGCAGCTCCGTCGGGAGGGGCTCGTGGTACAATGAGCAGTTCTTC. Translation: CASSSVGRGSWYNEQFF.

The CDR3 reads CASRSLAGGGRETQYF. In DNA form, the CDR3 reads TGTGCCAGCAGATCTCTAGCGGGAGGAGGGAGAGAGACCCAGTACTTC. V is TRBV2 and J is TRBJ2-5; 11 nucleotides line up with TRBD2. The V gene end was trimmed by 6 bases and the J gene end by 4 bases; junction bases not matched to a gene: 10. The CDR3 covers 16 residues. Germline V CDR1 and CDR2: SNHLY, FYNNEI.

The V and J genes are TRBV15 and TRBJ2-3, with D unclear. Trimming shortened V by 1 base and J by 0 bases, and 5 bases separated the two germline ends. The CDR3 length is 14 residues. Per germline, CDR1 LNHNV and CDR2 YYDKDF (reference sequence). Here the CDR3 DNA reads TGTGCCACCAGCAGAGGTGTCAGCACAGATACGCAGTATTTT. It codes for CATSRGVSTDTQYF.

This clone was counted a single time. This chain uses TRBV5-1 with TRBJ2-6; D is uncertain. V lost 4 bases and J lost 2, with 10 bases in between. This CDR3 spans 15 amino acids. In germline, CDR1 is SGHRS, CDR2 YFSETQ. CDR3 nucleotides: TGCGCCAGCAGCCCCCCTGGGGCTGGGGCCAACGTCCTGACTTTC. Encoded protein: CASSPPGAGANVLTF.

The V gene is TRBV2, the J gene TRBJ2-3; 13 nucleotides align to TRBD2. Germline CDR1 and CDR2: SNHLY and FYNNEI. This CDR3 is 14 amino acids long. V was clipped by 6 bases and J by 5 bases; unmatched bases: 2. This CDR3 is CASRLAGGGDTQYF. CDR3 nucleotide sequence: TGTGCCAGCAGACTAGCGGGAGGGGGAGATACGCAGTATTTT. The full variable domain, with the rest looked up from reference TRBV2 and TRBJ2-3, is EPEVTQTPSHQVTQMGQEVILRCVPISNHLYFYWYRQILGQKVEFLVSFYNNEISEKSEIFDDQFSVERPDGSNFTLKIRSTKLEDSAMYFCASRLAGGGDTQYFGPGTRLTVL.

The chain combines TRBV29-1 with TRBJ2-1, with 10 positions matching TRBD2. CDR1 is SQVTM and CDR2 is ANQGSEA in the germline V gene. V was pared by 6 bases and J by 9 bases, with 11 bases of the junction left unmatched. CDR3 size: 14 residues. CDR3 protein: CSVGPSIAGGEQFF. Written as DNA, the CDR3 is TGCAGCGTGGGGCCCTCTATAGCGGGGGGTGAGCAGTTCTTC.

This CDR3 reads CASSVDRGQPQHF. The CDR3 DNA reads as TGTGCCAGCAGCGTTGACCGAGGGCAGCCCCAGCATTTT. The rearrangement links TRBV5-6 to TRBJ1-5; no firm D call. Germline CDR1 and CDR2: SGHDT and YYEEEE. CDR3 length: 13 residues. Deletions cut 4 bases from V and 7 bases from J, with 12 bases between.

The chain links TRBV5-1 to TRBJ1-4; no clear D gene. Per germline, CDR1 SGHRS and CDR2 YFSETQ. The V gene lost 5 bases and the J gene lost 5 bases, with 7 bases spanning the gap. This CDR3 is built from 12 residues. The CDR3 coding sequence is TGCGCCAGCAGACAACAGAATGAAAAACTGTTTTTT. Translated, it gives CASRQQNEKLFF.

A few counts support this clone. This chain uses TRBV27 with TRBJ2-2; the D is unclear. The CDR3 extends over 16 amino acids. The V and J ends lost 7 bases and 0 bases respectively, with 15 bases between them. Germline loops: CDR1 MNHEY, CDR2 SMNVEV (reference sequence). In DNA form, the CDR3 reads TGTGCCAGCACTCTTAGGGTTCACGCGAACACCGGGGAGCTGTTTTTT. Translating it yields CASTLRVHANTGELFF.

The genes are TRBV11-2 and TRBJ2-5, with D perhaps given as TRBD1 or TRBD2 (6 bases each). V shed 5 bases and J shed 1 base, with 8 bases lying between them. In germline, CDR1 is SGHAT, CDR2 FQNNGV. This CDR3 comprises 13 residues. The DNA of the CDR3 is TGTGCCAGCAGCCGGGGGCTCCAAGAGACCCAGTACTTC. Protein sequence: CASSRGLQETQYF.

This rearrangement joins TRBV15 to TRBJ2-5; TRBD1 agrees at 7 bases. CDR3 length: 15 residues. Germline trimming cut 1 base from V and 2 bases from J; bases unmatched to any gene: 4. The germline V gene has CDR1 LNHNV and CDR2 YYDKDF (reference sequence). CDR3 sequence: CATSRGTGAQETQYF. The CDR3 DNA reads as TGTGCCACCAGCAGAGGGACAGGCGCTCAAGAGACCCAGTACTTC.

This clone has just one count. Here the CDR3 DNA reads TGTGCAAGTCGCCGGCCCGTTGCGGGGTACACCGGGGAGCTGTTTTTT. Its protein is CASRRPVAGYTGELFF. The gene calls are TRBV12-2 and TRBJ2-2; the table's TRBD2 call for D was not verified on the DNA. TRBV12-2 is deemed a pseudogene. The CDR3 length is 16 residues.

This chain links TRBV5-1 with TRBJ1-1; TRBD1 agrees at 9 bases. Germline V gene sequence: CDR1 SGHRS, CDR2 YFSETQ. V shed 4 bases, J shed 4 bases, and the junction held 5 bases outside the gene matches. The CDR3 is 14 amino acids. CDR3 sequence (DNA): TGCGCCAGCAGCCTACAGGGGGCTTTCACTGAAGCTTTCTTT. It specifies CASSLQGAFTEAFF.

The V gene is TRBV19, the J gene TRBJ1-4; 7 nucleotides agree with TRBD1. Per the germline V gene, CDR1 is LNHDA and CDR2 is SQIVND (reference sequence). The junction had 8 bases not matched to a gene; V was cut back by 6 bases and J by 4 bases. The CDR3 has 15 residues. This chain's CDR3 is CASSELQGINEKLFF. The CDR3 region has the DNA TGTGCCAGTAGCGAACTACAGGGGATTAATGAAAAACTGTTTTTT. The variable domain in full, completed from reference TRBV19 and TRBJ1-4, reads DGGITQSPKYLFRKEGQNVTLSCEQNLNHDAMYWYRQDPGQGLRLIYYSQIVNDFQKGDIAEGYSVSREKKESFPLTVTSAQKNPTAFYLCASSELQGINEKLFFGSGTQLSVL.

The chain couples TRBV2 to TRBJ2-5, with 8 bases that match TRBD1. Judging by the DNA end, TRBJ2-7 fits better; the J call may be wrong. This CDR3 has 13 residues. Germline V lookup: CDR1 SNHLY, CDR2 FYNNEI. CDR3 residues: CASRTGVYDEQYF. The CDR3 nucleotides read TGTGCCAGCAGGACAGGGGTTTATGACGAGCAGTACTTC.

CDR3 loop: CASSVRGLNEKLFF. CDR3 nucleotides: TGTGCCAGCAGTGTAAGGGGCCTTAATGAAAAACTGTTTTTT. V usage is TRBV2 and J usage is TRBJ1-4, with D perhaps TRBD1 (5 bases). The V and J ends lost 4 bases and 4 bases respectively, with 10 bases between them. The length of the CDR3 is 14 residues. Germline V lookup: CDR1 SNHLY, CDR2 FYNNEI.

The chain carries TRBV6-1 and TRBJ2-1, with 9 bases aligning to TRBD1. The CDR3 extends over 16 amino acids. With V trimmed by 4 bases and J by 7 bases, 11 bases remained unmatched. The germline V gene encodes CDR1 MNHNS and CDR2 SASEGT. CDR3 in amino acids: CASSANAGTGPNEQFF. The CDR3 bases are TGTGCCAGCAGTGCGAACGCAGGGACAGGGCCTAATGAGCAGTTCTTC.

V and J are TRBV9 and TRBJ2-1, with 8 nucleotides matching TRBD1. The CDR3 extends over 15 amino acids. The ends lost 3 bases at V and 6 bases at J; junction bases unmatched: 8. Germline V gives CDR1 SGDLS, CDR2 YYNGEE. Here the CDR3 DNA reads TGTGCCAGCAGCGACTGGACAGGGATAGGCAATGAGCAGTTCTTC. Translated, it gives CASSDWTGIGNEQFF.

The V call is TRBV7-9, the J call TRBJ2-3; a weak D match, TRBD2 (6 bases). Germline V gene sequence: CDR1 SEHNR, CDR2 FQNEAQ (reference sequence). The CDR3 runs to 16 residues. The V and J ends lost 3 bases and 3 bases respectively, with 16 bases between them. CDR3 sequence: CASSFPRGFRTDTQYF. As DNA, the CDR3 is TGTGCCAGCAGCTTCCCGCGGGGATTTCGGACAGATACGCAGTATTTT.

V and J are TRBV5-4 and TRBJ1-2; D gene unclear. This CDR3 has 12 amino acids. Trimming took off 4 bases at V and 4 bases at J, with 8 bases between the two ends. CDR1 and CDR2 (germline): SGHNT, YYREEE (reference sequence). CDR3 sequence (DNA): TGTGCCAGCAGCAAAGAGTTCTATGGCTACACCTTC. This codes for CASSKEFYGYTF. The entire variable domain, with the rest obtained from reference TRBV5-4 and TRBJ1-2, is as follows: ETGVTQSPTHLIKTRGQQVTLRCSSQSGHNTVSWYQQALGQGPQFIFQYYREEENGRGNFPPRFSGLQFPNYSSELNVNALELDDSALYLCASSKEFYGYTFGSGTRLTVV.